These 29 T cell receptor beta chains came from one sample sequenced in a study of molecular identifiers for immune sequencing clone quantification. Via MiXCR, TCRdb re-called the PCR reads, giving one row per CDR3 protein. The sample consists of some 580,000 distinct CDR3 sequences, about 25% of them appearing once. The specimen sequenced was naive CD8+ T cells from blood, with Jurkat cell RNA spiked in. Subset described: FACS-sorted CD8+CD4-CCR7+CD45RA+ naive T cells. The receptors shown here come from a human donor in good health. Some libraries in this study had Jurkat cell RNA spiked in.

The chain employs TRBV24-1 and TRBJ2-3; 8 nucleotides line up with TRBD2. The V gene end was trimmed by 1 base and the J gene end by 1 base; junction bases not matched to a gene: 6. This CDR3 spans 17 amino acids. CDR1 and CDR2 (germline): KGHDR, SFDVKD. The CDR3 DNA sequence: TGTGCCACCAGTGATTTATTTAGCGGGGTAGGCACAGATACGCAGTATTTT. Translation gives CATSDLFSGVGTDTQYF.

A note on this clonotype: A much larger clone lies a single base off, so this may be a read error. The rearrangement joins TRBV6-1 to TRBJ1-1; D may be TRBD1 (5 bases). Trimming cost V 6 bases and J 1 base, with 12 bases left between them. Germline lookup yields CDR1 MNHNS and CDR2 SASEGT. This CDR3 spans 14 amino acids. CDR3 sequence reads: CASSPGWANTEAFF. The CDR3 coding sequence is TGTGCCAGCAGCCCAGGGTGGGCGAACACTGAAGCTTTCTTT.

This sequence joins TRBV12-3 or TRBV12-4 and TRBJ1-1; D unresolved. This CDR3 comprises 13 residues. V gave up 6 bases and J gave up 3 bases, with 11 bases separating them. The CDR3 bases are TGTGCCAGCAGCCTCATATTATACACTGAAGCTTTCTTT. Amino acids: CASSLILYTEAFF.

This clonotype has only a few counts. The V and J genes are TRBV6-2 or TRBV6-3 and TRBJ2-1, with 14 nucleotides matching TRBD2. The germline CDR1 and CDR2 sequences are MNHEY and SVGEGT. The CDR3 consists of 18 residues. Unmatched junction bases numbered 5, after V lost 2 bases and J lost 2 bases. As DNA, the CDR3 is TGTGCCAGCAGTTACCCGATGGGACTAGCGGGGGCCTACAATGAGCAGTTCTTC. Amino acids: CASSYPMGLAGAYNEQFF.

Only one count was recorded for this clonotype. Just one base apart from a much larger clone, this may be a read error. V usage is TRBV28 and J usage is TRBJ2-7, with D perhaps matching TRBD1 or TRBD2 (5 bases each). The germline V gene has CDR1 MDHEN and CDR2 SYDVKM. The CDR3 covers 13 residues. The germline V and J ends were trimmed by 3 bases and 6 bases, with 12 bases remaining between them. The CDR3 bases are TGTGCCAGCAGTTTCCGGGGCTGGTTCGAGCAGTACTTC. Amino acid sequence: CASSFRGWFEQYF.

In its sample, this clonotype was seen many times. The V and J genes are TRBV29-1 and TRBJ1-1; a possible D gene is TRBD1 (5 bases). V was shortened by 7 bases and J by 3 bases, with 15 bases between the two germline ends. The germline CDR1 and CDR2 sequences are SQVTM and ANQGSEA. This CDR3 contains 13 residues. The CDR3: CSASWMGDTEAFF. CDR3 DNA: TGCAGCGCTAGCTGGATGGGGGACACTGAAGCTTTCTTT.

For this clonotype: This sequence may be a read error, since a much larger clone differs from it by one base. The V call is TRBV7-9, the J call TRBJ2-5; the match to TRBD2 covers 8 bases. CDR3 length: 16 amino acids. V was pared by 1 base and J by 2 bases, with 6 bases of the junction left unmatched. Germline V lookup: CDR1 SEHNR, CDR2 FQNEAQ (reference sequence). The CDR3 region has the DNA TGTGCCAGCAGCTTAGTCGACGCGGGGGGTCAAGAGACCCAGTACTTC. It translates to CASSLVDAGGQETQYF.

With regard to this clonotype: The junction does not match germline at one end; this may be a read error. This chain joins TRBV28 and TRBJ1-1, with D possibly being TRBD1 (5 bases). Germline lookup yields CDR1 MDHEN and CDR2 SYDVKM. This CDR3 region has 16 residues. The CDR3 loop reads CACSLRDSSMNTEAFF. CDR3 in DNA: TGTGCCTGCAGTTTACGCGACAGCTCAATGAACACTGAAGCTTTCTTT.

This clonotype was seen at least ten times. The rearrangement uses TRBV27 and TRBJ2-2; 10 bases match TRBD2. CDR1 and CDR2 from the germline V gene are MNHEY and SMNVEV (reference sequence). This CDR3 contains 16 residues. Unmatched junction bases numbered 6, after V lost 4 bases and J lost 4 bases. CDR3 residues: CASSSGLAGVTGELFF. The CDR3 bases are TGTGCCAGCAGTTCTGGGCTAGCGGGAGTCACCGGGGAGCTGTTTTTT.

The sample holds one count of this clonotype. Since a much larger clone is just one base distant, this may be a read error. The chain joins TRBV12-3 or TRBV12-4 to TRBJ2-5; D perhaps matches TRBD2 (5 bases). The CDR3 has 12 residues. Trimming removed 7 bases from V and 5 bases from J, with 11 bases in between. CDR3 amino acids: CASTSSRETQYF. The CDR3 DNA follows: TGTGCCAGCACGTCTAGCCGTGAGACCCAGTACTTC.

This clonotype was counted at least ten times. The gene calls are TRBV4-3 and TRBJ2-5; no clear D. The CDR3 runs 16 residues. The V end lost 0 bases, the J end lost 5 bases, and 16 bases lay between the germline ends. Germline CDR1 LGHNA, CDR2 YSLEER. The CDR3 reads CASSQDSSAALETQYF. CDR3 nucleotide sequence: TGCGCCAGCAGCCAAGATAGCTCCGCCGCCCTGGAGACCCAGTACTTC.

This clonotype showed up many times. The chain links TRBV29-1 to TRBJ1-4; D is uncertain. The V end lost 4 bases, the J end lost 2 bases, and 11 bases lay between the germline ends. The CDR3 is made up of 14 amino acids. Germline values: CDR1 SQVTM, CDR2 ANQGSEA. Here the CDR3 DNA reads TGCAGCGTTGCCGTGTATTCGACTAATGAAAAACTGTTTTTT. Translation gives CSVAVYSTNEKLFF.

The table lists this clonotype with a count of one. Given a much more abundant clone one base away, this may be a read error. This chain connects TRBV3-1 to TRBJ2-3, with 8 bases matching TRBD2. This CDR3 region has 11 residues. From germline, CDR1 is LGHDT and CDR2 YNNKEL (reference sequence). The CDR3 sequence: CAAGAPGTQYF. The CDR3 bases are TGTGCAGCGGGAGCGCCAGGTACGCAGTATTTT.

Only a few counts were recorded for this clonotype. Written as DNA, the CDR3 is TGTGCCAGCAGCTTTGGCACCCCTGGGGAGCAGTTCTTC. Translating it yields CASSFGTPGEQFF. The chain links TRBV7-9 to TRBJ2-1; D is undetermined. The V end lost 3 bases, the J end lost 10 bases, and 13 bases lay between the germline ends. The CDR3 spans 13 residues. CDR1 is SEHNR and CDR2 is FQNEAQ in the germline V gene (reference sequence).

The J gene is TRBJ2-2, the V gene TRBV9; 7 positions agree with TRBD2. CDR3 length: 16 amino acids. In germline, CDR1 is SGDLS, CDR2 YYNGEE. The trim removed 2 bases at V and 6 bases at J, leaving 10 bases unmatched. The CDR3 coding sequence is TGTGCCAGCAGCGTGCGGGAGTTCATATCTGCCGGGGAGCTGTTTTTT. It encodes CASSVREFISAGELFF.

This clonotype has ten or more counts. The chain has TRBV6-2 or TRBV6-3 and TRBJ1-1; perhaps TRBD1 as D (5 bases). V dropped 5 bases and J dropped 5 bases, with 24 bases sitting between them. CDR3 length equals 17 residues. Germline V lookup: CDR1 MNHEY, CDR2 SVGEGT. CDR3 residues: CASSLSVRDLRWTEAFF. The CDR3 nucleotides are TGTGCCAGCAGTCTCTCGGTCCGGGACCTCAGGTGGACTGAAGCTTTCTTT.

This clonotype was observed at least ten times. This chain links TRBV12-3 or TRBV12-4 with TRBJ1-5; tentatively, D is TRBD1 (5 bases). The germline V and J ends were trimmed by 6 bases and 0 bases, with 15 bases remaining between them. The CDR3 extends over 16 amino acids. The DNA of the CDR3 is TGTGCCAGCAGCCCCGGGGGACCTCATAGCAATCAGCCCCAGCATTTT. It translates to CASSPGGPHSNQPQHF.

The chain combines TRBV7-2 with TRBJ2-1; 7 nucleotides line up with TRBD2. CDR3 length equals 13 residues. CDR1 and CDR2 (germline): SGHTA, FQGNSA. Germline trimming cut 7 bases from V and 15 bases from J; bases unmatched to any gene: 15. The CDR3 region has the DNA TGTGCCAGCACCCCTACTGCGCAGGGAGGGCCGTTCTTC. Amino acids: CASTPTAQGGPFF.

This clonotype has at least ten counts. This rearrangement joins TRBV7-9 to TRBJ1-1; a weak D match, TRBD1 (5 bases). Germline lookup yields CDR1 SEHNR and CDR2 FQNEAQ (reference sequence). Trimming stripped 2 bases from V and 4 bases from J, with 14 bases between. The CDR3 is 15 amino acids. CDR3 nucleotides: TGTGCCAGCAGCTTATGGCAGGGAGGGATCACTGAAGCTTTCTTT. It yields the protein CASSLWQGGITEAFF.

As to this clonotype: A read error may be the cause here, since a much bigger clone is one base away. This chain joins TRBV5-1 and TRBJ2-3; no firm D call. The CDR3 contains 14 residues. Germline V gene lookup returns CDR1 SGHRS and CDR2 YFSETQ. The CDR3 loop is CAGSFDVSTDTQYF. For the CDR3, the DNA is TGCGCCGGCAGCTTTGATGTTAGCACAGATACGCAGTATTTT.

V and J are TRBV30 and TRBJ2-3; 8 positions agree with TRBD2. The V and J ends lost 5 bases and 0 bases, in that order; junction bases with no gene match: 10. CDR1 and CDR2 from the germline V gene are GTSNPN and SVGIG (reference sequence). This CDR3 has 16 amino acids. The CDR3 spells CAWDGGAVPSTDTQYF. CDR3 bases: TGTGCCTGGGACGGGGGGGCGGTCCCTAGCACAGATACGCAGTATTTT.

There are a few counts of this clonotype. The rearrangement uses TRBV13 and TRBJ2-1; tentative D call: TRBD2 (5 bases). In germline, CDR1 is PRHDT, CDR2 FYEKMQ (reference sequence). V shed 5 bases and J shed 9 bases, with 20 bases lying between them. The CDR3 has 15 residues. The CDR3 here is CASSPEGRAVGEQFF. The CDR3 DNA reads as TGTGCCAGCAGCCCCGAGGGAAGGGCAGTTGGTGAGCAGTTCTTC.

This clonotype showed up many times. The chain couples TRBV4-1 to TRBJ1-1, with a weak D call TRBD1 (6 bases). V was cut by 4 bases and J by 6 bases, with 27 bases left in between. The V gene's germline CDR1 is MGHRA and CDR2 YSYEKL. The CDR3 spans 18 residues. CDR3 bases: TGCGCCAGCAGCCCAGCCTTACAGGGCCTCCATTTCAGCGCTGAAGCTTTCTTT. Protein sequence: CASSPALQGLHFSAEAFF.

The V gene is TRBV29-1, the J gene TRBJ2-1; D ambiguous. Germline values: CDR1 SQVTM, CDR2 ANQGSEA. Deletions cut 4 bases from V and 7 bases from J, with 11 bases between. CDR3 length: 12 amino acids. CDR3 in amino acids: CSVGYSRNEQFF. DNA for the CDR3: TGCAGCGTTGGATACAGCAGGAATGAGCAGTTCTTC.

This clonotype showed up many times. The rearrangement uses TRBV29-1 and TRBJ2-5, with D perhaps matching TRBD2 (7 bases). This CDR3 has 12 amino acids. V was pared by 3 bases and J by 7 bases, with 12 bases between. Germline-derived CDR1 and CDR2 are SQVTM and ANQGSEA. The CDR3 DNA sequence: TGCAGCGTTGAGGGGGGGCGAGCGACCCAGTACTTC. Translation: CSVEGGRATQYF.

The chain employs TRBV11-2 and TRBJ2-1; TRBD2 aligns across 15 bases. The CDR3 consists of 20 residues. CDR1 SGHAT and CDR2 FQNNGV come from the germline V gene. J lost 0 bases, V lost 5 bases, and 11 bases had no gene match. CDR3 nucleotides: TGTGCCAGCAGCCACCACGGACTAGCGGGAGGGAAAAGCTCCTACAATGAGCAGTTCTTC. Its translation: CASSHHGLAGGKSSYNEQFF.

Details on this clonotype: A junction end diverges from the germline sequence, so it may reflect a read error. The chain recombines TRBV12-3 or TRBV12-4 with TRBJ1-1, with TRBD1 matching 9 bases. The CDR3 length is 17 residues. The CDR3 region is CASSSRDRVRGETEALF. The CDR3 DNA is TGTGCCAGCAGCAGCCGGGACAGGGTGAGAGGTGAGACTGAAGCTCTCTTT.

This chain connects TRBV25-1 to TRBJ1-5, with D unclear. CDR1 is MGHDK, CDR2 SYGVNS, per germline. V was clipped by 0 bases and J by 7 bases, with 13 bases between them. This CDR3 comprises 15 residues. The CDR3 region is CASSEYDGLGQPQHF. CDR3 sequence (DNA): TGTGCCAGCAGTGAATATGACGGGTTAGGACAGCCCCAGCATTTT. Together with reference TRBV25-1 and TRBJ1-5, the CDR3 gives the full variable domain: EADIYQTPRYLVIGTGKKITLECSQTMGHDKMYWYQQDPGMELHLIHYSYGVNSTEKGDLSSESTVSRIRTEHFPLTLESARPSHTSQYLCASSEYDGLGQPQHFGDGTRLSIL.

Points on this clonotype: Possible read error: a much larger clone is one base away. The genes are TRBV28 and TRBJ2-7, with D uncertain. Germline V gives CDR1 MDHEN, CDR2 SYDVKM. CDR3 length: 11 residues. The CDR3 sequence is CASRAWNEQCF. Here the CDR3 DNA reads TGTGCCAGCAGGGCTTGGAACGAGCAGTGCTTC. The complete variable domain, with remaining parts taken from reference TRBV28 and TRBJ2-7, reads DVKVTQSSRYLVKRTGEKVFLECVQDMDHENMFWYRQDPGLGLRLIYFSYDVKMKEKGDIPEGYSVSREKKERFSLILESASTNQTSMYLCASRAWNEQCFGPGTRLTVT.